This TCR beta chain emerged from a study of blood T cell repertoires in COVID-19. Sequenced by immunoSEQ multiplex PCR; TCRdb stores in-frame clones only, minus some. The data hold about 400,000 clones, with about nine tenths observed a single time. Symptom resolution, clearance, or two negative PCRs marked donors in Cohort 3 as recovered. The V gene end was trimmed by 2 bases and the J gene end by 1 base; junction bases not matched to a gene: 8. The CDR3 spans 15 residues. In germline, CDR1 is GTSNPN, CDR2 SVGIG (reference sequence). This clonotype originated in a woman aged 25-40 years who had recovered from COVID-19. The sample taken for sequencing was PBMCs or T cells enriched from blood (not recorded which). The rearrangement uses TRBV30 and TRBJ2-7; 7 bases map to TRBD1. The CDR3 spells CAWSSGTDESYEQYF. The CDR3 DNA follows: TGTGCCTGGAGTTCAGGGACAGACGAATCCTACGAGCAGTACTTC. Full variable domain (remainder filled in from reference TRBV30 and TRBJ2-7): SQTIHQWPATLVQPVGSPLSLECTVEGTSNPNLYWYRQAAGRGLQLLFYSVGIGQISSEVPQNLSASRPQDRQFILSSKKLLLSDSGFYLCAWSSGTDESYEQYFGPGTRLTVT.